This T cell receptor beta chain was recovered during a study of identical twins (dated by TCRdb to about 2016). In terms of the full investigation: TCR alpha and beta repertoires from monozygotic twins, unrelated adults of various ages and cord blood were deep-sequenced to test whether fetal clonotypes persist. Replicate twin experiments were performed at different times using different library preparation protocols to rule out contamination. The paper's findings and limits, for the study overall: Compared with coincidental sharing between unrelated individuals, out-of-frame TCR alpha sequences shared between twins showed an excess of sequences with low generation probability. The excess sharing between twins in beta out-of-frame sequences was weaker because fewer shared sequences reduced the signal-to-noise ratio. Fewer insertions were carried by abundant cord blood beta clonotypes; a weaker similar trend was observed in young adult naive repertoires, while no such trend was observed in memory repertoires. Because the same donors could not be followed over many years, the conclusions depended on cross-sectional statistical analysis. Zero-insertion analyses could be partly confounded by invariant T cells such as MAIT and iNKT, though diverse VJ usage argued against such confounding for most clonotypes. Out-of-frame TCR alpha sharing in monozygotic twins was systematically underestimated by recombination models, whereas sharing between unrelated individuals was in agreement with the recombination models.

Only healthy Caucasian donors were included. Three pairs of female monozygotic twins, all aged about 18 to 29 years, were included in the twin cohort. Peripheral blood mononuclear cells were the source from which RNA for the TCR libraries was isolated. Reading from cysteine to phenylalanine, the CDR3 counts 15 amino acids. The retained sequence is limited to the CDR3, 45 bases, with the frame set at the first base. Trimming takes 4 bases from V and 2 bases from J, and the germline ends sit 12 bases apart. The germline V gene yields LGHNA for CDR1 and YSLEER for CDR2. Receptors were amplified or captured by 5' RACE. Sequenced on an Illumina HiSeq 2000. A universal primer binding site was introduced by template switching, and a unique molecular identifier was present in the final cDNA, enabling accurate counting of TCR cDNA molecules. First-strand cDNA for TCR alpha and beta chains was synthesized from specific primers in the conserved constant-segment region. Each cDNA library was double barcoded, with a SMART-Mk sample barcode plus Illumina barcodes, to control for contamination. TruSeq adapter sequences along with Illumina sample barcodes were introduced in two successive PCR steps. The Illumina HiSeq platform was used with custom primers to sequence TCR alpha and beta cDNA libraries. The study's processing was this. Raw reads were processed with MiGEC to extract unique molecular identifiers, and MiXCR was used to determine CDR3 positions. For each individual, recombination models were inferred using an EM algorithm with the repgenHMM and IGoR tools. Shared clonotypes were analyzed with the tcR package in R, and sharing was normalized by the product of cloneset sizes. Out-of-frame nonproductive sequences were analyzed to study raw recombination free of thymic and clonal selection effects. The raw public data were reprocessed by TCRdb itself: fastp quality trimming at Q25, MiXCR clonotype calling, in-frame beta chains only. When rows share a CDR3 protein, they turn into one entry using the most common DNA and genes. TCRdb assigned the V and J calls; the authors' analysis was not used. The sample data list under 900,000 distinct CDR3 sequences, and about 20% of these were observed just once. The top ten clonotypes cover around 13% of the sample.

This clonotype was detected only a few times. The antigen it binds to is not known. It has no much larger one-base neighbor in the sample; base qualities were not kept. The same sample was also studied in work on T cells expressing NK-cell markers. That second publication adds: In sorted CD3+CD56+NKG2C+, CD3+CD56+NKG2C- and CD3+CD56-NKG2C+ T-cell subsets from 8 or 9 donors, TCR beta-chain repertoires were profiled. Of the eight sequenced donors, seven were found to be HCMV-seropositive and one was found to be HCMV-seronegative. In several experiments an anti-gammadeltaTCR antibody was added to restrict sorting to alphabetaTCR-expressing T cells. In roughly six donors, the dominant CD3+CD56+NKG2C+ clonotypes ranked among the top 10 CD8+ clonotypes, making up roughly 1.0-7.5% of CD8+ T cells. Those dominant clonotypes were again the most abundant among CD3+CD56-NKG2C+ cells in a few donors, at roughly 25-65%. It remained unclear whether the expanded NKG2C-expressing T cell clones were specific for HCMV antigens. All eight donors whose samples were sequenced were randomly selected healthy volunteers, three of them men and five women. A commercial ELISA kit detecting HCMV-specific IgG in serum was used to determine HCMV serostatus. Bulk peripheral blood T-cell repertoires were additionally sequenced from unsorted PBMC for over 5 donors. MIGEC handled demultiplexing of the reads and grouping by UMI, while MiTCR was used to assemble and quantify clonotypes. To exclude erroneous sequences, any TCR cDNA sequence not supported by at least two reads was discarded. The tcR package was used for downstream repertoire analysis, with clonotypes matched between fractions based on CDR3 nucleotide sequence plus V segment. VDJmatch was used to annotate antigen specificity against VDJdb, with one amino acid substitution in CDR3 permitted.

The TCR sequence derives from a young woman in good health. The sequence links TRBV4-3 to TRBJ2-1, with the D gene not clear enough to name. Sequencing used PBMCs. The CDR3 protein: CASSPKAGPYNEQFF. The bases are TGCGCCAGCAGCCCGAAAGCCGGCCCCTACAATGAGCAGTTCTTC.